The present entry profiles one T cell receptor beta chain with its context. This CDR3 is built from 14 residues. The V end lost 3 bases, the J end lost 4 bases, and 10 bases lay between the germline ends. Per the germline V gene, CDR1 is LGHDT and CDR2 is YNNKEL (reference sequence). This entry belongs to a study of blood T cell repertoires in COVID-19. Across the study: COVID-19 samples, acute and convalescent, were from the United States, Italy and Spain. PBMCs, B-cell-depleted T cells, or T cells were the source of the cDNA or gDNA that made up the material.

Authors' analysis steps: Estimation of nucleated cell counts was performed using reference gene primer amplification. The method was immunoSEQ multiplex PCR; TCRdb's version includes in-frame clones alone and lacks a portion of them. The V and J calls and clone size are taken from that table; D and trimming were inferred from the DNA. Of around 180,000 clones in the sample, around 83% are singletons; the top ten hold 1.5%. Material for sequencing was peripheral blood. The TCR was taken from a human donor in a cohort sampled during active COVID-19. The chain is built from TRBV3-1 (or the pseudogene TRBV3-2) and TRBJ1-3, with D perhaps matching TRBD1 (6 bases). CDR3 amino acids: CASSQGASGNTIYF. The CDR3 DNA reads TGTGCCAGCAGCCAGGGGGCTTCGGGAAACACCATATATTTT.